The rows below give T cell receptor beta chains drawn from one sample of a study of Ad26.COV2.S vaccination and SARS-CoV-2 variants. Only in-frame clones appear in the TCRdb table, and some are missing; sequencing was by immunoSEQ multiplex PCR. The repertoire holds 240,000 or so clones, with roughly 90% as singletons. The sequenced sample was peripheral blood, obtained in a trial of Ad26.COV2.S vaccine versus placebo. These receptor sequences come from a person aged 18-60 years who received the Ad26.COV2.S COVID-19 vaccine or a placebo. The CDR3 runs from the conserved cysteine through the conserved F or W. Some rows mark clone size as missing; the rest say once, few, many or name a class of expanded clone.

NA | TRBV24-1 | CATSATQQKNIQYF
many | TRBV7-6 | CASSLVTGSTEAFF
NA | TRBV18 | CASSPPDRSYEQYF
NA | TRBV6-5 | CASSSKISKLSEKLFF
NA | TRBV7-2 | CASSFRQGASGYTF
NA | TRBV11-2 | CASSLRGWGTTDTQYF
NA | TRBV11-2 | CASSPRSYNEQFF
NA | TRBV28 | CASSLLGAQETQYF
NA | TRBV7-9 | CASSAYNSGGEPYEQYF
once | TRBV7-6 | CASSLATSGRSDTGELFF
NA | TRBV7-2 | CASSLVGDPTETQYF
many | TRBV6-2/TRBV6-3 | CASSYTDRVVNTEAFF
once | TRBV2 | CASSDLAGEREQYF
NA | TRBV5-1 | CASSLGSTGELFF
few | TRBV5-5 | CAGQTGPQETQYF
NA | TRBV5-1 | CASSPGQGNTGELFF
NA | TRBV6-5 | CASAGQGSRPQHF
NA | TRBV4-1 | CASSQDVPGTPSADTQYF
once | TRBV15 | CATSRLAALGEQYF
many | TRBV25-1 | CASSEWETSEAFF
NA | TRBV4-1 | CASSQDSTGSQPQHF
NA | TRBV4-2 | CASSLTGTLSEQYF
NA | TRBV4-3 | CASSQDRTVNTEAFF
once | TRBV18 | CASSPLPDTQYF
NA | TRBV5-6 | CASSPVLGAPSYEQYF
NA | TRBV3-1/TRBV3-2 | CASSQGAAKYNQPQHF
NA | TRBV7-2 | CASSLVRQGASGELFF
NA | TRBV21-1 | CASSRDGQGSLF
once | TRBV28 | CASPTGSKRGFQETQYF
NA | TRBV28 | CASSLSGTGTYGYTF
once | TRBV5-6 | CASSLGSGGFYEQYF
NA | TRBV4-3 | CASSQEALLGNEQYF